A selection of T cell receptor beta chains follows, all from one sample in a study of tumor-infiltrating lymphocytes in localized non-small cell lung cancer. Some clones are missing from TCRdb's copy, which holds only in-frame ones; the method was immunoSEQ multiplex PCR. The table has about 15,000 clones, over 55% seen once; the top ten hold 5.5% to 7%. Sequencing was carried out using lung tumor tissue. Receptors originate from a human donor with non-small cell lung cancer. CDR3s include the opening cysteine and the closing phenylalanine or tryptophan. The D gene is left open where the match is weak. Only part of the rows carry a size: once, few, many, or a class if the clone is expanded.

J gene	D gene	clone size	V gene	CDR3 protein	CDR3 DNA
TRBJ1-1	TRBD1	NA	TRBV30	CAWDSTGVNTEAFF	TGTGCCTGGGATTCCACAGGGGTAAACACTGAAGCTTTCTTT
TRBJ2-1	NA	NA	TRBV5-1	CASSLEFRDQFF	TGCGCCAGCAGCCTCGAATTCCGGGATCAGTTCTTC
TRBJ2-5	NA	once	TRBV18	CASSPIPQGHQETQYF	TGTGCCAGCTCACCAATCCCCCAGGGCCACCAAGAGACCCAGTACTTC
TRBJ1-5	TRBD1	NA	TRBV6-5	CASRGQEADQPQHF	TGTGCCAGCCGTGGACAGGAGGCCGATCAGCCCCAGCATTTT
TRBJ1-5	NA	few	TRBV30	CAWSLGGGNQPQHF	TGTGCCTGGAGCCTCGGGGGAGGCAATCAGCCCCAGCATTTT
TRBJ2-7	NA	few	TRBV5-1	CASSLGDTATYEQYF	TGCGCCAGCAGCTTGGGAGATACAGCCACCTACGAGCAGTACTTC
TRBJ1-3	NA	NA	TRBV7-9	CASSLRGDSGNTIYF	TGTGCCAGCAGCCTTAGAGGGGACTCTGGAAACACCATATATTTT
TRBJ1-2	NA	once	TRBV4-3	CASSPEWENVGYGYTF	TGCGCCAGCAGCCCCGAATGGGAGAATGTAGGCTATGGCTACACCTTC
TRBJ2-3	TRBD2	once	TRBV4-1	CASSPSTKRGGADTQYF	TGCGCCAGCAGCCCATCCACTAAGCGGGGGGGCGCAGATACGCAGTATTTT
TRBJ1-1	NA	medium-sized	TRBV5-1	CASSLLTGRTEAFF	TGCGCCAGCAGCTTGTTGACAGGCCGGACTGAAGCTTTCTTT
TRBJ1-1	NA	few	TRBV7-6	CASSLVEENTEAFF	TGTGCCAGCAGCTTAGTAGAGGAGAACACTGAAGCTTTCTTT
TRBJ2-7	NA	NA	TRBV11-3	CASSLGEGSQYF	TGTGCCAGCAGCTTAGGTGAGGGTTCGCAGTACTTC
TRBJ1-1	NA	NA	TRBV5-4	CASSLRGNTEAFF	TGTGCCAGCAGCTTGAGAGGGAACACTGAAGCTTTCTTT
TRBJ1-2	NA	few	TRBV7-6	CASSLGDGNNYGYTF	TGTGCCAGCAGCTTGGGGGACGGTAATAACTATGGCTACACCTTC
TRBJ1-4	TRBD1	NA	TRBV7-9	CASSLAGTGDEKLFF	TGTGCCAGCAGCTTAGCCGGGACAGGGGATGAAAAACTGTTTTTT
TRBJ2-5	TRBD2	NA	TRBV18	CASSPGTRETQYF	TGTGCCAGCTCACCTGGGACTAGGGAGACCCAGTACTTC
TRBJ2-7	NA	NA	TRBV7-2	CASSSSRRVSGSSDPKQYF	TGTGCCAGCAGCTCCAGTCGGCGAGTTAGCGGCTCTTCCGACCCTAAGCAGTACTTC
TRBJ2-7	TRBD2	NA	TRBV2	CASSGAKAGDYEQYF	TGTGCCAGCAGTGGGGCCAAAGCGGGGGACTACGAGCAGTACTTC
TRBJ2-7	NA	few	TRBV6-1	CASSERPGYEQYF	TGTGCCAGCAGTGAACGGCCAGGCTACGAGCAGTACTTC
TRBJ2-1	NA	once	TRBV19	CASSAGTEYNEQFF	TGTGCCAGTAGTGCGGGGACAGAATACAATGAGCAGTTCTTC
TRBJ2-3	TRBD2	NA	TRBV11-2	CASSSGTSGGADTQYF	TGTGCCAGCAGCTCGGGGACTAGCGGGGGGGCGGATACGCAGTATTTT
TRBJ1-1	TRBD1	few	TRBV18	CASSPGQGATEAFF	TGTGCCAGCTCACCTGGACAGGGCGCCACTGAAGCTTTCTTT
TRBJ1-1	NA	few	TRBV7-9	CASSLRGGMTEAFF	TGTGCCAGCAGCTTAAGGGGGGGTATGACTGAAGCTTTCTTT
TRBJ1-1	TRBD1	NA	TRBV28	CASSGGATGDTEAFF	TGTGCCAGCAGTGGGGGGGCGACAGGGGACACTGAAGCTTTCTTT
TRBJ2-5	TRBD2	NA	TRBV5-1	CASSRGGSGGPEETQYF	TGCGCCAGCAGCAGGGGCGGTAGCGGGGGCCCAGAAGAGACCCAGTACTTC
TRBJ2-7	NA	medium-sized	TRBV5-6	CASSLGTVSYEQYF	TGTGCCAGCAGCTTGGGGACAGTATCCTACGAGCAGTACTTC
TRBJ2-7	NA	NA	TRBV11-2	CASSLAQGNEQYF	TGTGCCAGCAGCTTAGCCCAGGGTAACGAGCAGTACTTC
TRBJ2-1	NA	NA	TRBV10-3	CAIGPSYNEQFF	TGTGCCATCGGCCCCTCCTACAATGAGCAGTTCTTC
TRBJ1-1	TRBD1	few	TRBV19	CASSPGQGSTEAFF	TGTGCCAGCTCACCGGGACAGGGGTCCACTGAAGCTTTCTTT
TRBJ1-1	NA	NA	TRBV28	CASSLPLVPAFF	TGTGCCAGCAGTTTGCCCCTGGTTCCGGCTTTCTTT
TRBJ1-2	NA	NA	TRBV7-2	CASSSGTQNGYTF	TGTGCCAGCAGCTCTGGGACACAGAATGGCTACACCTTC
TRBJ2-3	NA	once	TRBV7-9	CASSLSATTDTQYF	TGTGCCAGCAGCTTAAGCGCAACCACAGATACGCAGTATTTT
TRBJ1-3	TRBD1	few	TRBV4-2	CASSQDSGQGASGNTIYF	TGTGCCAGCAGCCAAGATTCGGGACAGGGGGCTTCTGGAAACACCATATATTTT
TRBJ2-5	NA	NA	TRBV21-1	CASSLGPQETQYF	TGTGCCAGCAGCTTGGGACCTCAAGAGACCCAGTACTTC
TRBJ1-6	NA	NA	TRBV11-3	CASSSEARGSLHF	TGTGCCAGCAGCTCAGAGGCCCGGGGCTCCCTCCACTTT